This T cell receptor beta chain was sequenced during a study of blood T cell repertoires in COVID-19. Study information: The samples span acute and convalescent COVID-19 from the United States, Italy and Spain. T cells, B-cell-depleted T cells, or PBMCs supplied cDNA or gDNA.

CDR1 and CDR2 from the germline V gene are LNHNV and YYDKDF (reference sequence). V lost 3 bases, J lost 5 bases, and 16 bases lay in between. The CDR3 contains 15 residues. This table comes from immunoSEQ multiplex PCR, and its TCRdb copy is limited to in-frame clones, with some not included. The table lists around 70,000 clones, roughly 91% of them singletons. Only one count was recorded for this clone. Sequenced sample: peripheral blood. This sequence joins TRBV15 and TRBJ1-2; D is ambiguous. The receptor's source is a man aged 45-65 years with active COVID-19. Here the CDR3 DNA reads TGTGCCACCAGCAGCTTTAGGACGGGAGATTATGGCTACACCTTC. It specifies CATSSFRTGDYGYTF.